This TCR beta chain was observed in a study of blood T cell repertoires in COVID-19. Study-wide background: T cells, B-cell-depleted T cells, or PBMCs supplied cDNA or gDNA.

In the authors' methods: Amplified reference gene primers provided the basis for estimating nucleated cell counts. Sequencing used immunoSEQ multiplex PCR; TCRdb keeps in-frame clones, though not all of them. From that table come the V and J calls and clone size; the DNA was used to work out D and trimming. The top ten hold about 7% of the sample, which has about 190,000 clones, 89% seen once. This clone was counted between two and nine times. The CDR3 loop spans 15 amino acids. CDR1 and CDR2 (germline): MNHEY, SVGEGT. With 6 bases clipped from V and 0 bases from J, the junction kept 7 bases outside the gene matches.

The TCR was taken from a man aged 40-50 years with acute or convalescent COVID-19. The rearrangement uses TRBV6-2 or TRBV6-3 and TRBJ1-1, with 7 bases fitting TRBD1. The material sequenced was peripheral blood. CDR3 coding DNA: TGTGCCAGCAGCCGAATGGGACAGCTGAACACTGAAGCTTTCTTT. Its protein is CASSRMGQLNTEAFF.